Below, 21 T cell receptor beta chains from the same sample are listed, as sequenced in a study of shared clonotypes between healthy human individuals. TCRdb's copy holds only in-frame clones and misses some; the assay was immunoSEQ multiplex PCR. In the table there are some 2,400,000 clones, nearly 97% of which are singletons. The sample taken for sequencing was naive CD4+ T cells sorted from blood. Indicated subset: CD45RA+ positively selected. These receptors all come from a man aged 18 to 35 in good health.

V gene TRBV4-3 combines with J gene TRBJ2-2; tentatively, D is TRBD2 (6 bases). This CDR3 region has 16 residues. Trimming removed 4 bases from V and 0 bases from J, with 12 bases in between. Germline CDR1 reads LGHNA; CDR2 reads YSLEER. The CDR3 DNA is TGCGCCAGCAGCCCCGCGGGACTTTCGAACACCGGGGAGCTGTTTTTT. Protein product: CASSPAGLSNTGELFF.

V is TRBV25-1 and J is TRBJ2-3, with TRBD2 matching 9 bases. This CDR3 spans 16 amino acids. Germline V gene sequence: CDR1 MGHDK, CDR2 SYGVNS. The junction had 8 bases not matched to a gene; V was cut back by 5 bases and J by 2 bases. The CDR3 DNA sequence: TGTGCCAGCAGTACCCCGGGACTAGCCTTCACAGATACGCAGTATTTT. Translation: CASSTPGLAFTDTQYF.

The J gene is TRBJ1-1, the V gene TRBV7-3, with 9 bases that match TRBD1. The V segment lost 4 bases and the J segment 4 bases; nucleotides outside the gene matches: 1. Germline CDR1 reads SGHTA; CDR2 reads FQGTGA. The CDR3 extends over 13 amino acids. The CDR3 DNA reads as TGTGCCAGCAGCTCACAGGGGGCCACTGAAGCTTTCTTT. This codes for CASSSQGATEAFF.

This clone has only one observation. J is TRBJ2-3 and V is TRBV30; D may be TRBD1 (6 bases). CDR3 size: 16 residues. V shed 0 bases and J shed 2 bases, with 15 bases lying between them. Germline lookup yields CDR1 GTSNPN and CDR2 SVGIG (reference sequence). The DNA for the CDR3 is TGTGCCTGGAGTGTAGGGGGACCACATAACACAGATACGCAGTATTTT. Translating it yields CAWSVGGPHNTDTQYF. The full variable domain, its missing parts supplied by reference TRBV30 and TRBJ2-3, is SQTIHQWPATLVQPVGSPLSLECTVEGTSNPNLYWYRQAAGRGLQLLFYSVGIGQISSEVPQNLSASRPQDRQFILSSKKLLLSDSGFYLCAWSVGGPHNTDTQYFGPGTRLTVL.

This rearrangement joins TRBV12-5 to TRBJ2-5; D gene unclear. CDR1 is LGHNT, CDR2 FRNRAP, per germline. This CDR3 has 12 residues. Deletions cut 6 bases from V and 7 bases from J, with 12 bases between. The DNA for the CDR3 is TGTGCTAGTGGGGTGGTCGAAGGGACCCAGTACTTC. Encoded protein: CASGVVEGTQYF.

The V gene is TRBV4-1, the J gene TRBJ1-4; D remains unclear. The CDR3 extends over 13 amino acids. V dropped 4 bases and J dropped 8 bases, with 11 bases sitting between them. Germline CDR1 reads MGHRA; CDR2 reads YSYEKL. CDR3 DNA: TGCGCCAGCAGCCTTATCAGCGCGGAAAAACTGTTTTTT. It codes for CASSLISAEKLFF.

This clone occurred once. The chain recombines TRBV28 with TRBJ2-7; D is ambiguous. The germline CDR1 and CDR2 sequences are MDHEN and SYDVKM. Trimming stripped 5 bases from V and 8 bases from J, with 22 bases between. The length of the CDR3 is 15 residues. The CDR3 nucleotides read TGTGCCAGCAGTCCCCCGAACCTTCTTACGACAAAGCAGTACTTC. Protein product: CASSPPNLLTTKQYF.

The sample holds one count of this clone. The chain links TRBV28 to TRBJ1-6, with D possibly matching TRBD1 (5 bases). V was shortened by 7 bases and J by 13 bases, with 23 bases between the two germline ends. CDR3 size: 15 residues. Germline V lookup: CDR1 MDHEN, CDR2 SYDVKM. In DNA, the CDR3 is TGTGCCAGCATGACCCCTCGGGACCCTATTTGGCCCCTCCACTTT. This encodes CASMTPRDPIWPLHF.

The chain links TRBV28 to TRBJ1-3; no firm D call. Germline assignment: CDR1 MDHEN and CDR2 SYDVKM. Trimming took off 5 bases at V and 3 bases at J, with 5 bases between the two ends. The CDR3 has 12 amino acids. CDR3 loop: CASSRVGNTIYF. The CDR3 region has the DNA TGTGCCAGCAGTCGTGTTGGAAACACCATATATTTT.

This rearrangement joins TRBV6-5 to TRBJ2-7; no clear D gene. Germline V lookup: CDR1 MNHEY, CDR2 SVGAGI. The V gene lost 6 bases and the J gene lost 3 bases, with 12 bases spanning the gap. This CDR3 spans 13 amino acids. The CDR3 DNA is TGTGCCAGCAGCCCAGAAGGCGGCTACGAGCAGTACTTC. Its protein is CASSPEGGYEQYF.

The chain is built from TRBV6-6 and TRBJ1-5; D not certain. The V gene's germline CDR1 is MNHNY and CDR2 SVGAGI (reference sequence). This CDR3 region has 14 residues. Trimming cost V 3 bases and J 1 base, with 7 bases left between them. Here the CDR3 DNA reads TGTGCCAGCAGTTATAGTTCGAGCAATCAGCCCCAGCATTTT. This translates into CASSYSSSNQPQHF.

The chain recombines TRBV6-5 with TRBJ2-2; D tentatively fits TRBD1 or TRBD2 (5 bases each). The CDR3 is 16 residues long. In germline, CDR1 is MNHEY, CDR2 SVGAGI. V gave up 4 bases and J gave up 3 bases, with 15 bases separating them. The CDR3 bases are TGTGCCAGCAGTTCTCGAGGGGCCCTTTACACCGGGGAGCTGTTTTTT. Residues: CASSSRGALYTGELFF.

With respect to this clone: This sample also contains other DNA sequences that code for the same CDR3. The chain combines TRBV9 with TRBJ2-7; D possibly uses TRBD1 or TRBD2 (5 bases each). The CDR3 sequence is 15 residues long. Germline lookup yields CDR1 SGDLS and CDR2 YYNGEE. Trimming pared 0 bases from V and 1 base from J, leaving 11 bases between. In nucleotides, the CDR3 is TGTGCCAGCAGCGTAGATGGGGGTAGTTCCTACGAGCAGTACTTC. It is translated as CASSVDGGSSYEQYF.

The V gene is TRBV27, the J gene TRBJ1-2; 9 bases fit TRBD1. The CDR3 sequence is 16 residues long. The J segment lost 2 bases and the V segment lost 6 bases, leaving 10 bases of the junction unmatched. Looked up from germline, CDR1 is MNHEY and CDR2 is SMNVEV (reference sequence). CDR3 sequence (DNA): TGTGCCAGCAGCCTTTGGGGGACAGGGAAAAACTATGGCTACACCTTC. This translates into CASSLWGTGKNYGYTF.

DNA of the CDR3: TGTGCCAGCAGCTCCACAGGGGCATGGGAAAAACTGTTTTTT. Translation gives CASSSTGAWEKLFF. The chain combines TRBV7-9 with TRBJ1-4; the match to TRBD1 covers 7 bases. Germline V gene sequence: CDR1 SEHNR, CDR2 FQNEAQ (reference sequence). The CDR3 has 14 residues. The junction had 7 bases not matched to a gene; V was cut back by 4 bases and J by 8 bases.

This chain joins TRBV28 and TRBJ1-2; TRBD1 matches at 9 bases. V lost 3 bases, J lost 6 bases, and 8 bases stayed unmatched. Germline CDR1 and CDR2: MDHEN and SYDVKM. This CDR3 comprises 15 residues. CDR3 bases: TGTGCCAGCAGTTTGAAGGGGACAGGGAGCCATGGCTACACCTTC. This gives the protein CASSLKGTGSHGYTF.

V gene TRBV28 combines with J gene TRBJ1-4; 12 positions match TRBD1. Looked up from germline, CDR1 is MDHEN and CDR2 is SYDVKM. The CDR3 consists of 15 residues. The junction had 3 bases not matched to a gene; V was cut back by 5 bases and J by 5 bases. The CDR3 bases are TGTGCCAGCAGTCCGGGGACAGGGGGCAATGAAAAACTGTTTTTT. It is translated as CASSPGTGGNEKLFF.

This chain connects TRBV2 to TRBJ2-1; 9 positions agree with TRBD2. Per germline, CDR1 SNHLY and CDR2 FYNNEI. This CDR3 spans 16 amino acids. The junction had 9 bases not matched to a gene; V was cut back by 8 bases and J by 1 base. CDR3 amino acids: CASLSAGGNSYNEQFF. The CDR3 bases are TGTGCCAGCCTTTCAGCGGGGGGAAATTCCTACAATGAGCAGTTCTTC.

The chain recombines TRBV15 with TRBJ2-5; 7 bases agree with TRBD2. The CDR3 sequence is 17 residues long. The germline CDR1 and CDR2 sequences are LNHNV and YYDKDF (reference sequence). Trimming took 0 bases from V and 2 from J; bases not matched to a gene: 9. The CDR3 protein is CATSRDFTLAAQETQYF. CDR3 bases: TGTGCCACCAGCAGAGATTTTACTCTAGCGGCACAAGAGACCCAGTACTTC.

The gene calls are TRBV6-5 and TRBJ1-2; possibly TRBD1 for D (6 bases). The CDR3 is 12 residues long. In germline, CDR1 is MNHEY, CDR2 SVGAGI. V gave up 6 bases and J gave up 7 bases, with 12 bases separating them. The CDR3 DNA reads TGTGCCAGCAGACGGACAGTTTCTGGCTACACCTTC. It is translated as CASRRTVSGYTF.

This rearrangement joins TRBV6-1 to TRBJ1-6; 7 nucleotides line up with TRBD1. V shed 10 bases and J 7 bases; nucleotides not matched to a gene: 10. CDR3 length equals 14 residues. Germline CDR1 is MNHNS and CDR2 is SASEGT. The CDR3 nucleotides read TGTGCCACAACTCCGGGACAGCTAAATTCACCCCTCCACTTT. Translation: CATTPGQLNSPLHF.